The clone carrying this T cell receptor (beta chain) appeared once. The antigen is undetermined. This sample stems from a study of shared clonotypes between healthy human individuals. Each donor was a Caucasian adult residing in Nashville, Tennessee. Overall study findings and caveats: Apart from blood, nothing was sampled; tissue repertoires likely differ. It was observed that approximately 5% of naive CD4 clonotypes were shared across a handful of donors.

Genomic DNA belonging to each subset was distributed in equal measure over several immunoSEQ plates. Method: immunoSEQ multiplex PCR; TCRdb's copy keeps in-frame clones and lacks some. The sample has some 1,400,000 clones, roughly 96% seen once. The receptor comes from a man under 40 in good health. Sequenced sample: naive CD4+ T cells sorted from blood. Noted subset: CD45RA+ positively selected.

CDR3 sequence (DNA): TGTGCCAGCAGCTCTCGAAAGCTTACGGGCGAGCAGTACTTC. Translating it yields CASSSRKLTGEQYF. The V gene is TRBV7-2, the J gene TRBJ2-7; D gene unclear. Germline CDR1 is SGHTA and CDR2 is FQGNSA. Trimming took 4 bases from V and 6 from J, leaving 16 bases between them. The CDR3 spans 14 residues. Full variable domain (rest looked up from reference TRBV7-2 and TRBJ2-7): GAGVSQSPSNKVTEKGKDVELRCDPISGHTALYWYRQSLGQGLEFLIYFQGNSAPDKSGLPSDRFSAERTGGSVSTLTIQRTQQEDSAVYLCASSSRKLTGEQYFGPGTRLTVT.